This T cell receptor (beta chain) was found in a study of a mutant IDH1 vaccine in newly diagnosed glioma. Noted time point: baseline, week 1 (first vaccination visit). Treatment: pre-vaccination baseline after standard-of-care therapy. V lost 6 bases, J lost 4 bases, and 15 bases lay in between. Germline V gene data show CDR1 as WSHSY and CDR2 as SAAADI. The CDR3 extends over 14 amino acids. Using immunoSEQ multiplex PCR, the repertoire was profiled, and TCRdb retains in-frame clones only, with some absent. The sample holds tens of thousands of clones, about 80% seen once. The origin of this receptor is a woman aged 35 to 49 with glioma. The sample was PBMCs, taken from a glioma patient treated with radiotherapy, temozolomide or both. This sequence joins TRBV10-2 and TRBJ1-1; D is perhaps TRBD1 (5 bases). CDR3 in DNA: TGCGCCAGCAGAATGGGGGGAGACGGCACTGAAGCTTTCTTT. It specifies CASRMGGDGTEAFF.